This TCR beta chain was identified during a study of human T cells and chemical hapten exposure. The length of the CDR3 is 15 residues. The V end was cut by 6 bases, the J end by 0 bases, with 11 bases between. TCRdb reanalysed the RACE reads using MiXCR and keeps one entry per CDR3 protein. The sample records 330,000 or so distinct CDR3 sequences, about 6.9% being singletons. At least ten counts were recorded for this clonotype. Stated time point: patch test 2, 6 weeks after DPC sensitization. The treatment was: therapeutic diphenylcyclopropenone sensitization with weekly scalp DPC. V usage is TRBV12-3 or TRBV12-4 and J usage is TRBJ1-4; D is perhaps TRBD1 (5 bases). The specimen comprised whole blood, sampled in connection with sensitization to the hapten diphenylcyclopropenone (DPC). The sequence was obtained from a young woman with alopecia areata. Some clones in this sample may be carry-over from other donors' samples. Written as DNA, the CDR3 is TGTGCCAGCAGCCCCAGGGACGCAACTAATGAAAAACTGTTTTTT. It codes for CASSPRDATNEKLFF.